One and the same sample provided the 19 T cell receptor beta chains below, sequenced in a study of cytomegalovirus exposure and HLA in healthy donors. 13 Jbeta primers and 60 Vbeta primers were used for the PCR. Assay used: immunoSEQ multiplex PCR; TCRdb lists only in-frame clones, some missing. The table shows approximately 150,000 clones, with roughly 80% occurring only once. The sequencing input was PBMCs. The source is a male donor in good health and CMV-seronegative.

The table lists this clone with a count of one. The rearrangement uses TRBV27 and TRBJ1-1, with D uncertain. Trimming removed 4 bases from V and 1 base from J, with 7 bases in between. In germline, CDR1 is MNHEY, CDR2 SMNVEV (reference sequence). The CDR3 covers 13 residues. The CDR3 here is CASSSHRNTEAFF. The CDR3 DNA is TGTGCCAGCAGTTCCCATAGGAACACTGAAGCTTTCTTT.

In its sample, this clone was seen a few times. V usage is TRBV11-3 and J usage is TRBJ1-1; D is possibly TRBD1 (6 bases). This CDR3 region has 13 residues. Germline V gene sequence: CDR1 SGHNT, CDR2 YENEEA. Trimming removed 4 bases at V and 2 bases at J, with 8 bases between. The CDR3 DNA is TGTGCCAGCAGCTGGGGGACAAACACTGAAGCTTTCTTT. This codes for CASSWGTNTEAFF.

In the case of this clone: The sample has other DNA sequences that encode this CDR3 too. The V gene is TRBV5-1, the J gene TRBJ1-2; TRBD1 might be the D (6 bases). Germline V lookup: CDR1 SGHRS, CDR2 YFSETQ. Trimming shortened V by 2 bases and J by 0 bases, and 8 bases separated the two germline ends. The CDR3 consists of 14 residues. The CDR3 nucleotides read TGCGCCAGCAGCTTAACAGGGTCTAACTATGGCTACACCTTC. Translation: CASSLTGSNYGYTF.

The J gene is TRBJ1-3, the V gene TRBV6-5; tentatively, D is TRBD1 (5 bases). The CDR3 spans 16 residues. Trimming cost V 2 bases and J 0 bases, with 11 bases left between them. The germline CDR1 and CDR2 sequences are MNHEY and SVGAGI. In DNA, the CDR3 is TGTGCCAGCAGTTACGGGGGGATTAGCTCTGGAAACACCATATATTTT. Translating gives CASSYGGISSGNTIYF.

The CDR3 region has the DNA TGTGCCTCCTCCTCACTCTATGAAGCTTTCTTT. It codes for CASSSLYEAFF. The chain recombines TRBV30 with TRBJ1-1, with unresolved D. The germline V gene encodes CDR1 GTSNPN and CDR2 SVGIG (reference sequence). V lost 7 bases and J lost 7, with 13 bases in between. The CDR3 length is 11 residues.

This clone has just a few counts. This sequence joins TRBV6-5 and TRBJ2-1, with TRBD2 matching over 14 bases. V shed 4 bases and J 6 bases; nucleotides not matched to a gene: 2. This CDR3 is 15 amino acids long. CDR1 MNHEY and CDR2 SVGAGI come from the germline V gene. CDR3 residues: CASSFGLAGGNEQFF. Written as DNA, the CDR3 is TGTGCCAGCAGTTTCGGACTAGCGGGGGGCAATGAGCAGTTCTTC.

This chain connects TRBV11-2 to TRBJ2-7; the match to TRBD1 covers 7 bases. V was clipped by 4 bases and J by 1 base; unmatched bases: 7. Germline V lookup: CDR1 SGHAT, CDR2 FQNNGV. This CDR3 is 15 amino acids long. CDR3 sequence: CASSYRTGLSYEQYF. The CDR3 nucleotides read TGTGCCAGCAGCTACCGGACAGGTCTGTCCTACGAGCAGTACTTC.

The rearrangement joins TRBV5-1 to TRBJ2-2, with 7 bases fitting TRBD1. The CDR3 totals 16 residues. The junction had 10 bases not matched to a gene; V was cut back by 0 bases and J by 8 bases. Germline V lookup: CDR1 SGHRS, CDR2 YFSETQ. The CDR3 nucleotides are TGCGCCAGCAGCTTGGAGGGGGCCAGGACGACTGGGGAGCTGTTTTTT. Protein product: CASSLEGARTTGELFF. The full variable domain, completed using reference TRBV5-1 and TRBJ2-2, is KAGVTQTPRYLIKTRGQQVTLSCSPISGHRSVSWYQQTPGQGLQFLFEYFSETQRNKGNFPGRFSGRQFSNSRSEMNVSTLELGDSALYLCASSLEGARTTGELFFGEGSRLTVL.

This clone was picked up a small number of times. The J gene is TRBJ2-7, the V gene TRBV30; TRBD1 is a possible D gene (5 bases). This CDR3 is built from 14 residues. Trimming stripped 2 bases from V and 3 bases from J, with 14 bases between. The germline CDR1 and CDR2 sequences are GTSNPN and SVGIG (reference sequence). The CDR3 nucleotides are TGTGCCTGGAGTAGCAGGGCCTATCGCTACGAGCAGTACTTC. Protein product: CAWSSRAYRYEQYF.

The chain joins TRBV29-1 to TRBJ1-1; 7 bases agree with TRBD1. The CDR3 sequence is 13 residues long. From germline, CDR1 is SQVTM and CDR2 ANQGSEA. The V gene end was trimmed by 6 bases and the J gene end by 1 base; junction bases not matched to a gene: 5. The DNA for the CDR3 is TGCAGCGTAGGACAGGTGGGGAACACTGAAGCTTTCTTT. It specifies CSVGQVGNTEAFF.

This clone appeared a single time. The chain employs TRBV19 and TRBJ2-7; 12 nucleotides line up with TRBD1. J lost 6 bases, V lost 5 bases, and 5 bases had no gene match. The CDR3 has 14 amino acids. In germline, CDR1 is LNHDA, CDR2 SQIVND (reference sequence). CDR3 bases: TGTGCCAGTAGTCCGGGGACAGGGGGCGGCGAGCAGTACTTC. Translating it yields CASSPGTGGGEQYF.

This rearrangement joins TRBV4-3 to TRBJ1-2; D is possibly TRBD1 (5 bases). The germline V gene has CDR1 LGHNA and CDR2 YSLEER. CDR3 length equals 13 residues. V was pared by 1 base and J by 8 bases, with 11 bases between. CDR3 in DNA: TGCGCCAGCAGCCAAGTCGCAGGGTCCGGCTACACCTTC. It specifies CASSQVAGSGYTF.

The V gene is TRBV5-6, the J gene TRBJ2-1; 8 bases are a match to TRBD2. The CDR3 runs 16 residues. Germline V gives CDR1 SGHDT, CDR2 YYEEEE. V trimming: 0 bases; J trimming: 4 bases; junction bases outside the gene matches: 6. CDR3 sequence (DNA): TGTGCCAGCAGCTTGGAAGGGACTAGGGTATACAATGAGCAGTTCTTC. As protein: CASSLEGTRVYNEQFF.

The chain links TRBV27 to TRBJ2-7, with a tentative D call TRBD1 (5 bases). Germline-derived CDR1 and CDR2 are MNHEY and SMNVEV (reference sequence). V was shortened by 1 base and J by 4 bases, with 17 bases between the two germline ends. The CDR3 totals 16 residues. The chain's CDR3 is CASSLWATEPKYEQYF. The CDR3 coding sequence is TGTGCCAGCAGTTTATGGGCGACAGAACCTAAATACGAGCAGTACTTC.

This chain uses TRBV11-2 with TRBJ2-1; 7 nucleotides align to TRBD1. The ends lost 7 bases at V and 5 bases at J; junction bases unmatched: 14. This CDR3 has 16 amino acids. Germline V gene data show CDR1 as SGHAT and CDR2 as FQNNGV. The DNA for the CDR3 is TGTGCCAGCACCCCGGTCACGGGACAGATAGACAATGAGCAGTTCTTC. Its protein is CASTPVTGQIDNEQFF.

In this sample, this clone turned up once. The rearrangement uses TRBV5-6 and TRBJ2-3; 7 nucleotides match TRBD1. Germline V lookup: CDR1 SGHDT, CDR2 YYEEEE. This CDR3 contains 17 residues. Germline trimming cut 7 bases from V and 0 bases from J; bases unmatched to any gene: 14. This chain's CDR3 is CASGVSGTAVSTDTQYF. In DNA form, the CDR3 reads TGTGCCAGCGGCGTTTCCGGGACAGCTGTAAGCACAGATACGCAGTATTTT.

CDR3 loop: CASSTRQGARTEAFF. CDR3 in DNA: TGCGCCAGCAGCACCCGACAGGGGGCGCGTACTGAAGCTTTCTTT. The chain uses TRBV5-1 and TRBJ1-1; the match to TRBD1 covers 10 bases. The CDR3 loop spans 15 amino acids. The V gene end was trimmed by 4 bases and the J gene end by 5 bases; junction bases not matched to a gene: 8. Germline V lookup: CDR1 SGHRS, CDR2 YFSETQ.

Only a few counts were recorded for this clone. The rearrangement links TRBV11-2 to TRBJ2-5, with D maybe TRBD2 (7 bases). Deletions cut 7 bases from V and 7 bases from J, with 22 bases between. The CDR3 is made up of 15 amino acids. Germline loops: CDR1 SGHAT, CDR2 FQNNGV. The CDR3 here is CASTAPGEGTRTQYF. DNA of the CDR3: TGTGCCAGCACCGCCCCCGGGGAGGGGACAAGGACCCAGTACTTC.

This clone was counted between two and nine times. CDR3 DNA sequence: TGTGCCAGCAGCCCCCTAGCGGGGACAGATACGCAGTATTTT. This encodes CASSPLAGTDTQYF. J is TRBJ2-3 and V is TRBV7-8; 9 bases are a match to TRBD2. Germline trimming cut 5 bases from V and 3 bases from J; bases unmatched to any gene: 3. Germline V gene sequence: CDR1 SGHVS, CDR2 FQNEAQ. The CDR3 loop spans 14 amino acids.